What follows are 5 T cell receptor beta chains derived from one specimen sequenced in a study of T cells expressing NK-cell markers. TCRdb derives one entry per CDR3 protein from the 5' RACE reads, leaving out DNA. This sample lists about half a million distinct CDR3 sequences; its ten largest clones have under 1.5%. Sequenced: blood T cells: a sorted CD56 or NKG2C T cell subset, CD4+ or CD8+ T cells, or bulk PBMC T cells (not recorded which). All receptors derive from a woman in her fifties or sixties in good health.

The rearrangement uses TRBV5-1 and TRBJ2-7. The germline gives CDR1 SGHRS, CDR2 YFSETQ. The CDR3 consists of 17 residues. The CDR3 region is CASSLVDSGLRAYEQYF. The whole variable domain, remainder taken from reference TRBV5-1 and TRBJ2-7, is KAGVTQTPRYLIKTRGQQVTLSCSPISGHRSVSWYQQTPGQGLQFLFEYFSETQRNKGNFPGRFSGRQFSNSRSEMNVSTLELGDSALYLCASSLVDSGLRAYEQYFGPGTRLTVT.

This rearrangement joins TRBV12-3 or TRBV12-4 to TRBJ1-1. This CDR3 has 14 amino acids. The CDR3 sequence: CASSRLRQTTEAFF.

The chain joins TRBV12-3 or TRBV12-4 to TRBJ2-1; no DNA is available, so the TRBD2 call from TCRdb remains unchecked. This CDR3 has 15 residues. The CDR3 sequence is CASSLGSGTNNEQFF.

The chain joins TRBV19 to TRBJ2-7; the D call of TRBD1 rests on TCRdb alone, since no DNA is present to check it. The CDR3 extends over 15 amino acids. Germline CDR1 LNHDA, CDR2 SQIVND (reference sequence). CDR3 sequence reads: CASSIRDRGEGEQYF.

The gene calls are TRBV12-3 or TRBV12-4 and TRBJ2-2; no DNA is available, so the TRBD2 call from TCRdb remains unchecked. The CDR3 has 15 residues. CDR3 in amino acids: CASSPGSGKVGELFF.